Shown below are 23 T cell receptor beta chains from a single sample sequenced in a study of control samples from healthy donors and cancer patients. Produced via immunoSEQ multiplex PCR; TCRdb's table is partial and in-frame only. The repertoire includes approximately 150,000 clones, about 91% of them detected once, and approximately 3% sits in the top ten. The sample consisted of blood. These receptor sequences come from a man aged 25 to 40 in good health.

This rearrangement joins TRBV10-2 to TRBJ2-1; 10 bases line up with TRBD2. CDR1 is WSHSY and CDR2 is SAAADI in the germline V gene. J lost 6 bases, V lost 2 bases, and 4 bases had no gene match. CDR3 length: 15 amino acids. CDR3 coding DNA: TGCGCCAGCAGTGAGAGTAGCGGGGGGCGCAATGAGCAGTTCTTC. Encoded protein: CASSESSGGRNEQFF.

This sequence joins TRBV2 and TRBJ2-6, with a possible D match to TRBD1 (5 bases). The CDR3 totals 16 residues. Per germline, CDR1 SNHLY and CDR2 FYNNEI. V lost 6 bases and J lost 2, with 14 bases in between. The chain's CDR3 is CASRQTTDPGANVLTF. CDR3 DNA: TGTGCCAGCAGACAAACGACAGATCCTGGGGCCAACGTCCTGACTTTC.

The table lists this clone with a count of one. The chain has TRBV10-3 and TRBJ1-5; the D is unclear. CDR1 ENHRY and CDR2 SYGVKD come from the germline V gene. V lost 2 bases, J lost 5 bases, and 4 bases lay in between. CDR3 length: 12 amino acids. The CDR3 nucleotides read TGTGCCATCAGTGAGCCCGATCAGCCCCAGCATTTT. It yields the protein CAISEPDQPQHF.

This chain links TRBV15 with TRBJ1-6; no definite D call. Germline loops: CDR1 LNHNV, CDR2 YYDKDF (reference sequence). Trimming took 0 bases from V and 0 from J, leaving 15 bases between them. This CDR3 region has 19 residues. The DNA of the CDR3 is TGTGCCACCAGCAGAGATTACGGGCAGGATAGCTCCTATAATTCACCCCTCCACTTT. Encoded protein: CATSRDYGQDSSYNSPLHF.

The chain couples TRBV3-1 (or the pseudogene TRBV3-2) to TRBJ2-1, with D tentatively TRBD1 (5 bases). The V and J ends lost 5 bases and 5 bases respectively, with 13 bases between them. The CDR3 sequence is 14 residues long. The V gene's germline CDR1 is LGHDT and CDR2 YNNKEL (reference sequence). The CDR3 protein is CASSWGAGNNEQFF. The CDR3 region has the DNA TGTGCCAGCAGCTGGGGTGCAGGGAACAATGAGCAGTTCTTC.

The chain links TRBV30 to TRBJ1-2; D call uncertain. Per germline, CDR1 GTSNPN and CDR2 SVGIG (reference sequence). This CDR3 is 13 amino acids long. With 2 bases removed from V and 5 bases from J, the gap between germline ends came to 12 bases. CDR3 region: CAWSSRAGYGYTF. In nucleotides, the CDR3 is TGTGCCTGGAGTAGTAGGGCCGGGTATGGCTACACCTTC.

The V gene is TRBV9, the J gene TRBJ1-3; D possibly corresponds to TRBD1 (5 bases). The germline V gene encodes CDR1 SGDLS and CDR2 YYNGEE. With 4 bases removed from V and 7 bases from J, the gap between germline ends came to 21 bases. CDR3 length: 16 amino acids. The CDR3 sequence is CASSPYPRDFGNTIYF. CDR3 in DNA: TGTGCCAGCAGCCCTTACCCCCGGGACTTTGGGAACACCATATATTTT.

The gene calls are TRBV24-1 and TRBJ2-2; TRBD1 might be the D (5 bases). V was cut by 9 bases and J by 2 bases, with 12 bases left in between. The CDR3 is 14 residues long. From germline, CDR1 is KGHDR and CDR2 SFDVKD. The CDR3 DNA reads TGTGCCACCGGCGGACATATAAACACCGGGGAGCTGTTTTTT. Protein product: CATGGHINTGELFF.

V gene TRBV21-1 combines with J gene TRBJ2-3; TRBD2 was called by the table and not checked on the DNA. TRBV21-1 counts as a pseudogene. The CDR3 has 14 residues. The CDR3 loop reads CASIPGLGTDTQYF. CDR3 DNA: TGTGCCAGCATCCCGGGACTAGGAACAGATACGCAGTATTTT.

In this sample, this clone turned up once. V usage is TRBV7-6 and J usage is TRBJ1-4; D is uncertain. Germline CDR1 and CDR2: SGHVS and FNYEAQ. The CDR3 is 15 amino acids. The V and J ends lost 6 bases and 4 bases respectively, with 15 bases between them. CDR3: CASSQGGSGNEKLFF. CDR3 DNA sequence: TGTGCCAGCAGTCAAGGAGGATCTGGTAATGAAAAACTGTTTTTT.

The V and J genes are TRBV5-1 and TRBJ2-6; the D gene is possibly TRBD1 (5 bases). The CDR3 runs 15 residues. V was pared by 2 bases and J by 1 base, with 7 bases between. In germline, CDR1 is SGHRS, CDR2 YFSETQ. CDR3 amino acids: CASSLQVSGANVLTF. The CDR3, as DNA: TGCGCCAGCAGCTTACAGGTGTCTGGGGCCAACGTCCTGACTTTC.

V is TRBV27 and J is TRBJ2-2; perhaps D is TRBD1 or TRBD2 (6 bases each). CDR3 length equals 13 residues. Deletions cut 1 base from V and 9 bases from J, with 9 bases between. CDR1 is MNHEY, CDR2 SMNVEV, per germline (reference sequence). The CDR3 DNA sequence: TGTGCCAGCAGTTTATGGGGGGCGCGGGAGCTGTTTTTT. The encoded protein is CASSLWGARELFF.

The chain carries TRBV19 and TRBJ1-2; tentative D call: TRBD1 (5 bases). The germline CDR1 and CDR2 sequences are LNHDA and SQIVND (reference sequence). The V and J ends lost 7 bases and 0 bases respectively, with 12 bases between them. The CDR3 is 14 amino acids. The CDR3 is CASKDSRTNYGYTF. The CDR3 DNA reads TGTGCCAGTAAAGACAGCAGAACTAACTATGGCTACACCTTC. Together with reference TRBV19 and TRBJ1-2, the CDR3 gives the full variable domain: DGGITQSPKYLFRKEGQNVTLSCEQNLNHDAMYWYRQDPGQGLRLIYYSQIVNDFQKGDIAEGYSVSREKKESFPLTVTSAQKNPTAFYLCASKDSRTNYGYTFGSGTRLTVV.

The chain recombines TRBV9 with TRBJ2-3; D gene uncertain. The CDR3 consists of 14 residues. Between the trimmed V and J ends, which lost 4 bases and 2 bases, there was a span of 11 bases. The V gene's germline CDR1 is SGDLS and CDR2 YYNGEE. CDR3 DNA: TGTGCCAGCAGCCCCCGGGCGTTCACAGATACGCAGTATTTT. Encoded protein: CASSPRAFTDTQYF.

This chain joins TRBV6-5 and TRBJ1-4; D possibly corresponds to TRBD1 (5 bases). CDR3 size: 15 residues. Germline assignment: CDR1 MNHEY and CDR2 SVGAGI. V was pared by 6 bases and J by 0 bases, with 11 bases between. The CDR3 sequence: CASRTTVATNEKLFF. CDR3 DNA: TGTGCCAGCAGGACGACAGTCGCAACTAATGAAAAACTGTTTTTT.

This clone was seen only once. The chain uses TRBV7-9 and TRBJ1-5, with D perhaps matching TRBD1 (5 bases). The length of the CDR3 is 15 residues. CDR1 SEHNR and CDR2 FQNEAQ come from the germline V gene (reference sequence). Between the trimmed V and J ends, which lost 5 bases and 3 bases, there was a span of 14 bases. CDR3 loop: CASSPSGGNNQPQHF. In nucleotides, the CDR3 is TGTGCCAGCAGCCCTAGTGGGGGGAACAATCAGCCCCAGCATTTT.

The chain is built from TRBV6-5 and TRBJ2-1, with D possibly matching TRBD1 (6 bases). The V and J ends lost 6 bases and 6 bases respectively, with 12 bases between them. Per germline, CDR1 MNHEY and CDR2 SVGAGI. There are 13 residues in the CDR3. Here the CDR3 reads CASRPGQTNEQFF. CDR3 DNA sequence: TGTGCCAGCAGACCTGGACAGACCAATGAGCAGTTCTTC.

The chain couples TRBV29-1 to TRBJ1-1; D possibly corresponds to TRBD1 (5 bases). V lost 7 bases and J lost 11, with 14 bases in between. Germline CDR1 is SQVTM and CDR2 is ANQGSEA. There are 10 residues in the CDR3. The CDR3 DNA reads TGCAGCGCAATGACAGAGACGGCTTTCTTT. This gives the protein CSAMTETAFF.

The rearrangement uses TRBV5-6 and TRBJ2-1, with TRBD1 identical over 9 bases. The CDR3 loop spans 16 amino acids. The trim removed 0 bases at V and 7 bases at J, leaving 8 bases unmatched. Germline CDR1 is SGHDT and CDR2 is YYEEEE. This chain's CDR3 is CASSLGAGTGLNEQFF. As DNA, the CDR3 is TGTGCCAGCAGCTTGGGAGCCGGGACAGGGCTTAATGAGCAGTTCTTC.

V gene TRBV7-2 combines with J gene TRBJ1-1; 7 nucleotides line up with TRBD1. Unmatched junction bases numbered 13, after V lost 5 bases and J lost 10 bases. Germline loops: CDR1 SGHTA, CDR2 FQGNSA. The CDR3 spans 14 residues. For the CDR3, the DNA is TGTGCCAGCAGCCATCTTACAGCAGGGGGGGGAGCTTTCTTT. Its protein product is CASSHLTAGGGAFF. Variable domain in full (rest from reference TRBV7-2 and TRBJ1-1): GAGVSQSPSNKVTEKGKDVELRCDPISGHTALYWYRQSLGQGLEFLIYFQGNSAPDKSGLPSDRFSAERTGGSVSTLTIQRTQQEDSAVYLCASSHLTAGGGAFFGQGTRLTVV.

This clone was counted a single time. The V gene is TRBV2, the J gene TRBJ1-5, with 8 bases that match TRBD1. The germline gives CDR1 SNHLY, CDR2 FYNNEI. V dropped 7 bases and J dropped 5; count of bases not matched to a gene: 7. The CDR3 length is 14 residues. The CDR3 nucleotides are TGTGCCAGCACCCAGGACAGGGTTGATCAGCCCCAGCATTTT. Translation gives CASTQDRVDQPQHF.

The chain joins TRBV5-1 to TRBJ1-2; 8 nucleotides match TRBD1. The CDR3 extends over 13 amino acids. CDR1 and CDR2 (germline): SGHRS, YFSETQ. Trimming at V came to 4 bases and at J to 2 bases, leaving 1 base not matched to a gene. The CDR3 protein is CASSGDRNYGYTF. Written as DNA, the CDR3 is TGCGCCAGCAGCGGGGACAGGAACTATGGCTACACCTTC.

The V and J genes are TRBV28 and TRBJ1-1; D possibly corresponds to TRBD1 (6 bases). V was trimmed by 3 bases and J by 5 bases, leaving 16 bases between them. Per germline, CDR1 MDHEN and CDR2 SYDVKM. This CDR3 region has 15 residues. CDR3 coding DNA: TGTGCCAGCAGTTTCGGAACCGGCGACAGGACTGAAGCTTTCTTT. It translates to CASSFGTGDRTEAFF.